These 8 T cell receptor beta chains were all obtained from the same sample, sequenced in a study of identical twins. A single record per CDR3 protein comes from TCRdb applying MiXCR to the 5' RACE reads. The data show about 570,000 distinct CDR3 sequences, with 9.6% seen just once and roughly 3% held by the top ten. In addition, the sample was reused for a study of yellow fever vaccine responses in identical twins.

The sample was PBMCs. The source is a woman under 30 in good health.

This chain joins TRBV3-1 and TRBJ2-3, with TRBD2 identical over 7 bases. Per the germline V gene, CDR1 is LGHDT and CDR2 is YNNKEL (reference sequence). The V and J ends lost 4 bases and 2 bases, in that order; junction bases with no gene match: 12. This CDR3 comprises 17 residues. The CDR3 spells CASSRELWRGYTDTQYF. Here the CDR3 DNA reads TGTGCCAGCAGCCGGGAATTGTGGCGGGGGTACACAGATACGCAGTATTTT.

This clonotype was seen at least ten times. The CDR3 here is CASSTIGRKNTEAFF. The CDR3 DNA sequence: TGTGCCAGTAGTACCATTGGACGGAAGAACACTGAAGCTTTCTTT. This sequence joins TRBV19 and TRBJ1-1; no definite D call. Trimming left V 4 bases short and J 1 base short, with 13 bases between. Germline lookup yields CDR1 LNHDA and CDR2 SQIVND (reference sequence). The CDR3 is 15 residues long.

This clonotype came up a few times. The CDR3, as DNA: TGTGCCAGCAGTTACAAACGGGGGCCTGGATCCTATGGCTACACCTTC. This encodes CASSYKRGPGSYGYTF. V is TRBV6-5 and J is TRBJ1-2; D possibly corresponds to TRBD1 (6 bases). The CDR3 covers 16 residues. Germline-derived CDR1 and CDR2 are MNHEY and SVGAGI. Trimming left V 2 bases short and J 4 bases short, with 17 bases between.

This chain uses TRBV2 with TRBJ2-5; TRBD1 aligns across 8 bases. The V segment lost 3 bases and the J segment 4 bases; nucleotides outside the gene matches: 10. The CDR3 is made up of 16 amino acids. Looked up from germline, CDR1 is SNHLY and CDR2 is FYNNEI. The CDR3: CASSDFLDREPETQYF. DNA of the CDR3: TGTGCCAGCAGTGACTTCTTGGACAGGGAACCAGAGACCCAGTACTTC.

The count of this clonotype is one. The chain is built from TRBV9 and TRBJ2-5, with a possible D match to TRBD1 (6 bases). Germline loops: CDR1 SGDLS, CDR2 YYNGEE. V dropped 9 bases and J dropped 6 bases, with 12 bases sitting between them. The CDR3 covers 11 residues. The chain's CDR3 is CATSTGQTQYF. CDR3 DNA sequence: TGTGCCACGAGCACAGGGCAGACCCAGTACTTC.

This clonotype has ten or more counts. V and J are TRBV6-5 and TRBJ2-1, with no clear D. The V gene lost 6 bases and the J gene lost 5 bases, with 8 bases spanning the gap. This CDR3 contains 12 residues. Germline V CDR1 and CDR2: MNHEY, SVGAGI. The CDR3 sequence: CASRLGHNEQFF. CDR3 DNA: TGTGCCAGCAGGCTAGGCCACAATGAGCAGTTCTTC.

This clonotype was counted many times. V gene TRBV11-3 combines with J gene TRBJ2-1, with D possibly being TRBD1 (5 bases). In germline, CDR1 is SGHNT, CDR2 YENEEA. This CDR3 spans 14 amino acids. V lost 2 bases to trimming and J lost 8 bases, with 13 bases between them. The CDR3: CASSLRRAGDEQFF. DNA of the CDR3: TGTGCCAGCAGCTTACGCAGGGCTGGCGATGAGCAGTTCTTC.

This clonotype was recorded at least ten times. The genes are TRBV6-1 and TRBJ2-6; tentatively, D is TRBD1 or TRBD2 (7 bases each). The CDR3 covers 18 residues. Germline CDR1 MNHNS, CDR2 SASEGT. The germline V and J ends were trimmed by 6 bases and 0 bases, with 18 bases remaining between them. This chain's CDR3 is CASRRSGTARSGANVLTF. CDR3 nucleotides: TGTGCCAGCAGGAGGAGCGGGACAGCCCGCTCTGGGGCCAACGTCCTGACTTTC.